This record looks at one T cell receptor beta chain sequence and its context. As yet, its antigen is unknown. Every TCR beta cDNA library bore unique molecular identifiers. Input of about 0.95 to 11 million T cells yielded roughly 530,000 cDNA molecules. TCRdb used MiXCR to reprocess the PCR reads, holding one entry per CDR3 protein. The table has approximately 660,000 distinct CDR3 sequences, roughly three fifths seen once. The data are from a study of post-analysis software for immune sequencing data. Findings and limits, study-wide: There were several TRBV segments more frequent in patients than controls, and TRBV5-6, TRBV5-1 and TRBV20-1 were among them.

Germline CDR1 and CDR2: LGHDT and YNNKEL (reference sequence). The CDR3 covers 14 residues. V was shortened by 1 base and J by 8 bases, with 12 bases between the two germline ends. The chain joins TRBV3-1 to TRBJ2-1, with TRBD2 as a possible D gene (6 bases). The TCR sequence derives from a girl aged 2 to 9 with multiple sclerosis. Sequencing input: blood. The CDR3 region has the DNA TGTGCCAGCAGCCAAGTAGCGACTAGTCATGAGCAGTTCTTC. Translated, it gives CASSQVATSHEQFF.